The next 2 T cell receptor beta chains were all read from a single sample in a study of cytomegalovirus exposure and HLA in healthy donors (dated by TCRdb to about 2017). The library was built by means of the immunoSEQ multiplex PCR assay. For the multiplex PCR, a mixture combining 60 forward primers for TCR Vbeta segments and 13 reverse primers for TCR Jbeta segments was used. As stored in TCRdb, this immuneACCESS dataset retains in-frame rearrangements with V and J assigned. A fraction of the clones does not appear; measured against another copy, unresolved V genes explain less than half of the discrepancy, and the remainder lacks a known reason. Across this sample there are approximately 240,000 clones, with around nine tenths seen only once. The top ten clonotypes cover roughly 1% of the sample. Material for sequencing was PBMCs. Receptors originate from a woman between 18 and 29 years old in good health and CMV-seronegative.

This clone was observed a few times. The chain carries TRBV4-1 and TRBJ2-1; 11 bases are a match to TRBD2. Germline loops: CDR1 MGHRA, CDR2 YSYEKL. There are 18 residues in the CDR3. Germline trimming cut 1 base from V and 6 bases from J; bases unmatched to any gene: 11. The CDR3 nucleotides read TGCGCCAGCAGCCAAGTGGACATGGGACTAGCGGTGGGCAATGAGCAGTTCTTC. Its protein is CASSQVDMGLAVGNEQFF.

The J gene is TRBJ1-4, the V gene TRBV5-6; D uncertain. The CDR3 consists of 15 residues. V shed 4 bases and J shed 3 bases, with 13 bases lying between them. Germline CDR1 and CDR2: SGHDT and YYEEEE. CDR3 amino acids: CASSRQAAANEKLFF. CDR3 in DNA: TGTGCCAGCAGCCGCCAGGCTGCAGCTAATGAAAAACTGTTTTTT.